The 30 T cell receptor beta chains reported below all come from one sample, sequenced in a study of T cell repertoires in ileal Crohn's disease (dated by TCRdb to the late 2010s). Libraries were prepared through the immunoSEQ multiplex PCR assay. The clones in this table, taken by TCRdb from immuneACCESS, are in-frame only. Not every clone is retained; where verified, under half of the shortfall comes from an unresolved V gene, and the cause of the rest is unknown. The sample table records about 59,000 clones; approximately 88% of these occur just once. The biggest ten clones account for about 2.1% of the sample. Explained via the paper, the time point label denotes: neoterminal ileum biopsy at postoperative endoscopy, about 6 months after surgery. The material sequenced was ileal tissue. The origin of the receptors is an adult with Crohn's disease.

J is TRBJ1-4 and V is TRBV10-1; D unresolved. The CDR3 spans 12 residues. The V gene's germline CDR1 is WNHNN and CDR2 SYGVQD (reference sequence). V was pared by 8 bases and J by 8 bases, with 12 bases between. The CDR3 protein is CASSERREKLFF. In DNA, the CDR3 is TGCGCCAGCTCCGAGAGGCGAGAAAAACTGTTTTTT.

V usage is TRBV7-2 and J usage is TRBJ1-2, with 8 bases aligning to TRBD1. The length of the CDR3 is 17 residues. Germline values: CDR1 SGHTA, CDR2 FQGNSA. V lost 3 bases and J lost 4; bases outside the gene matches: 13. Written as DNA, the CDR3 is TGTGCCAGCAGCTTCTTTACAGGGGGTTCACGGGTCTATGGCTACACCTTC. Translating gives CASSFFTGGSRVYGYTF.

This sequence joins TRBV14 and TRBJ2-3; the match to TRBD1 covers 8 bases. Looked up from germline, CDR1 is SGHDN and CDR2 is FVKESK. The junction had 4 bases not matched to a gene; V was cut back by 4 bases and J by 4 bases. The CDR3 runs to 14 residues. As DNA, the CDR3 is TGTGCCAGCAGCCCATTACAGGGGGCAGATACGCAGTATTTT. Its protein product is CASSPLQGADTQYF.

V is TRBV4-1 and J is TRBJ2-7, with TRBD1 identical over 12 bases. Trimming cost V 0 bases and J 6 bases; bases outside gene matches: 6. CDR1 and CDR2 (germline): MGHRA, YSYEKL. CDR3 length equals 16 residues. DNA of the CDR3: TGCGCCAGCAGCCAAGAACGGCGGGACAGGGGGCTCGAGCAGTACTTC. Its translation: CASSQERRDRGLEQYF.

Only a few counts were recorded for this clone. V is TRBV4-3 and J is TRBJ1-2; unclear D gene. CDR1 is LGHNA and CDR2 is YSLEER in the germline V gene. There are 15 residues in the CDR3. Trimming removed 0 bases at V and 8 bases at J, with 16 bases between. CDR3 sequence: CASSQDWPPPGGYTF. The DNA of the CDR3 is TGCGCCAGCAGCCAAGATTGGCCGCCCCCGGGGGGCTACACCTTC.

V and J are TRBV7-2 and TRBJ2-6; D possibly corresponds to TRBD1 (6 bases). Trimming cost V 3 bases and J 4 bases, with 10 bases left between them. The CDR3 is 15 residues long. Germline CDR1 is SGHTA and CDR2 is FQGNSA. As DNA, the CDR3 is TGTGCCAGCAGCTTCCCAGGGGCCGGGGCCAACGTCCTGACTTTC. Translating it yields CASSFPGAGANVLTF.

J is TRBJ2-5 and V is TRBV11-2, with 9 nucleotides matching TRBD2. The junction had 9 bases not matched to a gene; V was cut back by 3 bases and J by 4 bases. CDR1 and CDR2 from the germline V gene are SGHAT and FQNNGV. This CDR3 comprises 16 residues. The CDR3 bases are TGTGCCAGCAGCTTCGCTCTAGCGGGGTTCGGAGAGACCCAGTACTTC. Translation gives CASSFALAGFGETQYF.

The CDR3 DNA reads as TGTGCCAGCAGTCCAGGTTGGAACGACTATGGCTACACCTTC. It is translated as CASSPGWNDYGYTF. The chain joins TRBV6-1 to TRBJ1-2; D remains ambiguous. Germline-derived CDR1 and CDR2 are MNHNS and SASEGT. The CDR3 contains 14 residues. V lost 5 bases to trimming and J lost 3 bases, with 13 bases between them.

For the CDR3, the DNA is TGTGCCAGCAGTACCATTAGGACTAGCGGGGGGTTCGATGAGCAGTTCTTC. This codes for CASSTIRTSGGFDEQFF. The chain employs TRBV27 and TRBJ2-1; 14 positions agree with TRBD2. CDR1 and CDR2 from the germline V gene are MNHEY and SMNVEV (reference sequence). This CDR3 has 17 residues. V lost 5 bases, J lost 8 bases, and 11 bases stayed unmatched.

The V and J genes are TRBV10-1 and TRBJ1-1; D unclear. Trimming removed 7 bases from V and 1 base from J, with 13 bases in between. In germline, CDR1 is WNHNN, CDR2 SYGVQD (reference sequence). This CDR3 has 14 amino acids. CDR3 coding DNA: TGCGCCAGCACCAGACTAAACGAGAACACTGAAGCTTTCTTT. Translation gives CASTRLNENTEAFF.

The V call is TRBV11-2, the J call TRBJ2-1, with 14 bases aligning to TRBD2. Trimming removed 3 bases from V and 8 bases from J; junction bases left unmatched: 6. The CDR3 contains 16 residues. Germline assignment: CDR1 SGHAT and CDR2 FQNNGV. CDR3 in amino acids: CASSFQGTSGSYEQFF. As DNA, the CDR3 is TGTGCCAGCAGCTTTCAAGGGACTAGCGGGAGCTATGAGCAGTTCTTC.

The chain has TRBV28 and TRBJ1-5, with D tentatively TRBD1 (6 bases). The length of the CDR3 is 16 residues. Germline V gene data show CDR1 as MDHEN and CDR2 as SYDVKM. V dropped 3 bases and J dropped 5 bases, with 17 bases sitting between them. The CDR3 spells CASSLGGSQGYQPQHF. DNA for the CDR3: TGTGCCAGCAGTTTGGGTGGGAGCCAGGGGTATCAGCCCCAGCATTTT.

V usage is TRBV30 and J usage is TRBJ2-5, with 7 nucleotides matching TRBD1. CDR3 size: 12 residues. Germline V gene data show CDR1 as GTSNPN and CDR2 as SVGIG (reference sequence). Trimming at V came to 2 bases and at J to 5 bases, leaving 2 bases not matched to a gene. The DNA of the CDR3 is TGTGCCTGGAGTATGACAGGGGAGACCCAGTACTTC. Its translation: CAWSMTGETQYF.

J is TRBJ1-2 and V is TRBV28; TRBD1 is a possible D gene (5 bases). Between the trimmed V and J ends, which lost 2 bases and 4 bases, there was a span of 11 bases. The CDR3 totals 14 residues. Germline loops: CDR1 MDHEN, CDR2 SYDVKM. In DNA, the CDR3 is TGTGCCAGCAGTTTAGGCGGGGCTCGCTATGGCTACACCTTC. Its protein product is CASSLGGARYGYTF.

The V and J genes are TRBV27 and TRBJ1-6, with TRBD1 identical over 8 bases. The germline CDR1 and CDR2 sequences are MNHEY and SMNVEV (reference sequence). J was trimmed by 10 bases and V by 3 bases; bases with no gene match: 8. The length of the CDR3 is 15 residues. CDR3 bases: TGTGCCAGCAGTTTCCGAGGGACAGGTACCTCACCCCTCCACTTT. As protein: CASSFRGTGTSPLHF.

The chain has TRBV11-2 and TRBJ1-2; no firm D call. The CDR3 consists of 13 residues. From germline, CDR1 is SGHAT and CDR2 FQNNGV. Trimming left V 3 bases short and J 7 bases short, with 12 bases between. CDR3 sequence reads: CASSFRGVGGYTF. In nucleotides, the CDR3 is TGTGCCAGCAGCTTCCGGGGTGTGGGTGGCTACACCTTC.

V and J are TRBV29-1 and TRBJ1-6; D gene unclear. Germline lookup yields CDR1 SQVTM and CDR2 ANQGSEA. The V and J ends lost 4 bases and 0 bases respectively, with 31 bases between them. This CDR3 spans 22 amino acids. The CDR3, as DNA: TGCAGCGTTGGTTGTCCAGCCGACCAACTAGTAACCCAGAGCTCCTATAATTCACCCCTCCACTTT. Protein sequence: CSVGCPADQLVTQSSYNSPLHF. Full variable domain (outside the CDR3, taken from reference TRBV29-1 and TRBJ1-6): SAVISQKPSRDICQRGTSLTIQCQVDSQVTMMFWYRQQPGQSLTLIATANQGSEATYESGFVIDKFPISRPNLTFSTLTVSNMSPEDSSIYLCSVGCPADQLVTQSSYNSPLHFGNGTRLTVT.

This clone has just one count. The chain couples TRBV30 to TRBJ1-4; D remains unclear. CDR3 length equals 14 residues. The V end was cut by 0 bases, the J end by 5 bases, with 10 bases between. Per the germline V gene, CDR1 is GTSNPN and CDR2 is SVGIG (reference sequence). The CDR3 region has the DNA TGTGCCTGGAGTGTGGCAGGCCGGAATGAAAAACTGTTTTTT. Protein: CAWSVAGRNEKLFF. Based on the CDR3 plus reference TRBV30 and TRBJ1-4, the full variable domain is SQTIHQWPATLVQPVGSPLSLECTVEGTSNPNLYWYRQAAGRGLQLLFYSVGIGQISSEVPQNLSASRPQDRQFILSSKKLLLSDSGFYLCAWSVAGRNEKLFFGSGTQLSVL.

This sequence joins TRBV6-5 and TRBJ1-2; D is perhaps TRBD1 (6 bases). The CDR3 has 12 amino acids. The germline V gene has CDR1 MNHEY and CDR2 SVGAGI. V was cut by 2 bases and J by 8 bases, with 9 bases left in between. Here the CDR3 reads CASSYAGVGYTF. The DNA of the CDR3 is TGTGCCAGCAGTTACGCAGGGGTGGGCTACACCTTC.

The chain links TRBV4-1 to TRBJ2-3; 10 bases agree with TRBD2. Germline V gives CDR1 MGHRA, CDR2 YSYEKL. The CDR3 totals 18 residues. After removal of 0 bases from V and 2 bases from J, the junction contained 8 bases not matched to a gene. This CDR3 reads CASSQEARTSGLTDTQYF. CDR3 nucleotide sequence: TGCGCCAGCAGCCAAGAAGCCCGGACTAGCGGCCTCACAGATACGCAGTATTTT.

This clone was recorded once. The DNA of the CDR3 is TGCGCCAGCAGCCGAATAGCGGGAGGGCCCACAGATACGCAGTATTTT. Its translation: CASSRIAGGPTDTQYF. This chain uses TRBV5-1 with TRBJ2-3, with 11 bases fitting TRBD2. V shed 4 bases, J shed 2 bases, and the junction held 6 bases outside the gene matches. The CDR3 runs 16 residues. The germline CDR1 and CDR2 sequences are SGHRS and YFSETQ.

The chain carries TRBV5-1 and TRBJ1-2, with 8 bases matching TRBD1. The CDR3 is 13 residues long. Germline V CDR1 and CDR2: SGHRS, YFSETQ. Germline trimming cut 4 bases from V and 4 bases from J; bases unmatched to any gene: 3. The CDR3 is CASSAGGAYGYTF. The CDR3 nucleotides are TGCGCCAGCAGCGCAGGGGGCGCCTATGGCTACACCTTC.

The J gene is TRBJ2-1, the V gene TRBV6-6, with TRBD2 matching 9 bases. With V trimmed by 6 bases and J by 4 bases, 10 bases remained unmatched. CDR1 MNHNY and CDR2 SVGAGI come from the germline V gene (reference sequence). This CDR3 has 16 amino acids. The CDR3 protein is CASRARGGVMYNEQFF. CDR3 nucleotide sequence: TGTGCCAGCAGAGCGCGGGGGGGGGTGATGTACAATGAGCAGTTCTTC.

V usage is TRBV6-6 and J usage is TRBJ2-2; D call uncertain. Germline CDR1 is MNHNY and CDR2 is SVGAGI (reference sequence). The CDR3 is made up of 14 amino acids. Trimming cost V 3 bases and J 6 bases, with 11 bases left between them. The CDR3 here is CASSYVPLAGELFF. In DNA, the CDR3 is TGTGCCAGCAGTTATGTGCCCCTAGCCGGGGAGCTGTTTTTT.

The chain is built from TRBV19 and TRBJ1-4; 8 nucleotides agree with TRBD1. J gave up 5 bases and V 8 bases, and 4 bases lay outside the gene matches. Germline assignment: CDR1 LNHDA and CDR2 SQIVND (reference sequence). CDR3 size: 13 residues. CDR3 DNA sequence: TGTGCCAGTGGGAGACAGGGGAATGAAAAACTGTTTTTT. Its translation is CASGRQGNEKLFF. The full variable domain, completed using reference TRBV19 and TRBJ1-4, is DGGITQSPKYLFRKEGQNVTLSCEQNLNHDAMYWYRQDPGQGLRLIYYSQIVNDFQKGDIAEGYSVSREKKESFPLTVTSAQKNPTAFYLCASGRQGNEKLFFGSGTQLSVL.

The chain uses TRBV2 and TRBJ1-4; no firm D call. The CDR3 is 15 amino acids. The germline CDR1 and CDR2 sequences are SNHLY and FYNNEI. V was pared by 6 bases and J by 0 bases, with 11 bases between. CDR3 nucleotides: TGTGCCAGCAGGGAGGTGGCAACAACTAATGAAAAACTGTTTTTT. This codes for CASREVATTNEKLFF.

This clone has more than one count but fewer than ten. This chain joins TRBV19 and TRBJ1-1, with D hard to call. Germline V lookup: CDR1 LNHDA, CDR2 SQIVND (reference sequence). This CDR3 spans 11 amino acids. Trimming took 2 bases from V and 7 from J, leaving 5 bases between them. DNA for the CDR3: TGTGCCAGTAGTATACGTTTTGAAGCTTTCTTT. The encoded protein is CASSIRFEAFF.

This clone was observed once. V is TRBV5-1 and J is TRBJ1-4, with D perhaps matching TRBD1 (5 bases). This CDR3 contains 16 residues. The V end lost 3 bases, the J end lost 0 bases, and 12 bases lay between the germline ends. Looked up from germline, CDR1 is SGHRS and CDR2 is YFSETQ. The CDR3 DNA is TGCGCCAGCAGCTCCCACCCACAGGCAACTAATGAAAAACTGTTTTTT. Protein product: CASSSHPQATNEKLFF.

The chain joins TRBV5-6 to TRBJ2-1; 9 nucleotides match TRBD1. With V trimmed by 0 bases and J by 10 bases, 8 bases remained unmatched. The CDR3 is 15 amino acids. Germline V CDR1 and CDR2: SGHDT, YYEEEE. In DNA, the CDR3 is TGTGCCAGCAGCTTGGTGGGACAGGGTTTCCGGGAGCAGTTCTTC. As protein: CASSLVGQGFREQFF.

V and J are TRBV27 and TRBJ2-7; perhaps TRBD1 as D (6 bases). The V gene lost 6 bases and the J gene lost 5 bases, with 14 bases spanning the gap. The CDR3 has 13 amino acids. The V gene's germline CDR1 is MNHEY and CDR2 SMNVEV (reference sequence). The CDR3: CASRQQGDNEQYV. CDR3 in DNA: TGTGCCAGCAGGCAACAGGGTGATAACGAGCAGTACGTC.